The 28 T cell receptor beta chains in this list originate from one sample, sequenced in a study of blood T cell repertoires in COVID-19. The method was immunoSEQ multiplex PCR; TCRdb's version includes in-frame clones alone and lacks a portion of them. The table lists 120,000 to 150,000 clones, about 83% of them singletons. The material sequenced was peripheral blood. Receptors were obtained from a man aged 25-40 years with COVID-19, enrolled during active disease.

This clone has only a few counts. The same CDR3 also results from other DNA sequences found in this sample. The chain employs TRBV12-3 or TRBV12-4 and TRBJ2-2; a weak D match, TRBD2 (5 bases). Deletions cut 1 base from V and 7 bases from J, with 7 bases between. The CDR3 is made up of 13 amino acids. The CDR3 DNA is TGTGCCAGCAGTTTAGGAGGGAACGGGGAGCTGTTTTTT. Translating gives CASSLGGNGELFF.

Here the CDR3 reads CASSLTGREGETQYF. The CDR3 DNA reads as TGTGCCAGCAGCTTAACAGGGCGCGAAGGGGAGACCCAGTACTTC. This rearrangement joins TRBV27 to TRBJ2-5, with D perhaps matching TRBD1 (6 bases). This CDR3 is built from 15 residues. Trimming pared 6 bases from V and 5 bases from J, leaving 19 bases between. Germline values: CDR1 MNHEY, CDR2 SMNVEV (reference sequence).

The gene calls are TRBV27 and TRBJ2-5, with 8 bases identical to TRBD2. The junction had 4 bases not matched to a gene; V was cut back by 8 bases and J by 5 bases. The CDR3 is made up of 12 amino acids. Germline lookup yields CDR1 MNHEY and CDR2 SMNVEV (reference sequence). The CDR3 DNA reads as TGTGCCAGCGGGGGACTAGGGGAGACCCAGTACTTC. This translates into CASGGLGETQYF.

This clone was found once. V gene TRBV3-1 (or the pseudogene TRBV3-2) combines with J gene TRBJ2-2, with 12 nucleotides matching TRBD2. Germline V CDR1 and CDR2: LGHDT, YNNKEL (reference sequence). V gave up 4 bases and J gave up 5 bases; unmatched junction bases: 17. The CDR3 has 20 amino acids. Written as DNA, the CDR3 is TGTGCCAGCAGCCCCCCGCCCCGGCTAGCGGGAGGGCCGCGGACCGGGGAGCTGTTTTTT. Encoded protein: CASSPPPRLAGGPRTGELFF.

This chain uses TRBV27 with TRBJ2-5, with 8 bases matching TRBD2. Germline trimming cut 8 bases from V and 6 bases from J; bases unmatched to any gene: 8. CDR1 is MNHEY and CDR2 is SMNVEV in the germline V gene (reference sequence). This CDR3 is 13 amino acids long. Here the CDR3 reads CASVGGGSQTQYF. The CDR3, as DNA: TGTGCCAGCGTCGGGGGGGGGAGCCAGACCCAGTACTTC.

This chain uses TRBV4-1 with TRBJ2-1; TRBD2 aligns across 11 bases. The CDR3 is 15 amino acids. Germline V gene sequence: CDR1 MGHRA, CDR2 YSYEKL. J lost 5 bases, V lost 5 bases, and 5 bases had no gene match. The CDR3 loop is CASSVLAGANNEQFF. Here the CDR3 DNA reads TGCGCCAGCAGCGTACTAGCGGGGGCCAACAATGAGCAGTTCTTC.

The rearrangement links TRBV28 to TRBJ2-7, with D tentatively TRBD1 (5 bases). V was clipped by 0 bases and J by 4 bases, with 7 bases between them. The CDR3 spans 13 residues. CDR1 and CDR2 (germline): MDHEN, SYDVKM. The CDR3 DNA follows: TGTGCCAGCAGTTTATGGGACAAATACGAGCAGTACTTC. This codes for CASSLWDKYEQYF. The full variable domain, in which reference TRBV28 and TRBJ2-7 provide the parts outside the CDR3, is DVKVTQSSRYLVKRTGEKVFLECVQDMDHENMFWYRQDPGLGLRLIYFSYDVKMKEKGDIPEGYSVSREKKERFSLILESASTNQTSMYLCASSLWDKYEQYFGPGTRLTVT.

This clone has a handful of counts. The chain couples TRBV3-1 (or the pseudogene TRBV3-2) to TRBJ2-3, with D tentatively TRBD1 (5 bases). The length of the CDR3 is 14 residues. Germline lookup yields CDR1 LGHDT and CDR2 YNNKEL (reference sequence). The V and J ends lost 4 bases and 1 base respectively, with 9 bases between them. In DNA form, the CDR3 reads TGTGCCAGCAGCCCCGGACATGGCACAGATACGCAGTATTTT. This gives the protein CASSPGHGTDTQYF.

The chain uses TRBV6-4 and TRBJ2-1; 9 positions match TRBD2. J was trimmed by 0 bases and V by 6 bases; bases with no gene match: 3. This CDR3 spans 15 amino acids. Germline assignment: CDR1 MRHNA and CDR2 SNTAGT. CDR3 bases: TGTGCCAGCAGCCCGACTAGCGGCTCCTACAATGAGCAGTTCTTC. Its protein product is CASSPTSGSYNEQFF.

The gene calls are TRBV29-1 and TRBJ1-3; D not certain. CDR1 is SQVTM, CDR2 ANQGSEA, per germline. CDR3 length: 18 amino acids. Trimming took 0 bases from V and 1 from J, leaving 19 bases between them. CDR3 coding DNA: TGCAGCGTTGAAGATTTTGGTACTTTTGGTGGTTCTGGAAACACCATATATTTT. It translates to CSVEDFGTFGGSGNTIYF.

The CDR3 nucleotides read TGTGCCAGCACCACCCTGAGGGATACGCAGTATTTT. The encoded protein is CASTTLRDTQYF. The chain couples TRBV28 to TRBJ2-3; D not resolved. Germline CDR1 reads MDHEN; CDR2 reads SYDVKM. This CDR3 spans 12 amino acids. V lost 7 bases and J 6 bases, leaving 11 bases between the germline ends.

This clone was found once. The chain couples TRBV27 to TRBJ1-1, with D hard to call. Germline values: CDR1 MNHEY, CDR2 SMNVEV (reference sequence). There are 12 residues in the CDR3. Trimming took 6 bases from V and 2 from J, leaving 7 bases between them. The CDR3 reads CASRRGNTEAFF. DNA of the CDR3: TGTGCCAGCAGACGGGGAAACACTGAAGCTTTCTTT.

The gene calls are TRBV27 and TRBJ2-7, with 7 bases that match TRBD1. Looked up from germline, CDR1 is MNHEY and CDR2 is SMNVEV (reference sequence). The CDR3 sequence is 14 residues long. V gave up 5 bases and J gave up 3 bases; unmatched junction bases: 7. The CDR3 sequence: CASSRSGQSYEQYF. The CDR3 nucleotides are TGTGCCAGCAGTCGATCGGGACAGAGCTACGAGCAGTACTTC.

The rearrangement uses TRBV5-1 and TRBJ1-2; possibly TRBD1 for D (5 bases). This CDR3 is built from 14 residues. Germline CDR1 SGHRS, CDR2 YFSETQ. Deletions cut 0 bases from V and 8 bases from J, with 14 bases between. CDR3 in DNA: TGCGCCAGCAGCTTGGAGAGCAGGCGGGGCGGCTACACCTTC. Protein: CASSLESRRGGYTF.

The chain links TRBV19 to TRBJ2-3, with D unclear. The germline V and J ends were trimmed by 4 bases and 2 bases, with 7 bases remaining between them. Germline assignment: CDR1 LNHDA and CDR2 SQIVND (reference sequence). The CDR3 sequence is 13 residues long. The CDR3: CASSTPLTDTQYF. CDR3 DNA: TGTGCCAGTAGTACCCCCCTCACAGATACGCAGTATTTT.

The DNA of the CDR3 is TGTGCCAGCAGCCAAGATAACCGGGAGCAGTACTTC. Its translation is CASSQDNREQYF. The chain couples TRBV3-1 (or the pseudogene TRBV3-2) to TRBJ2-7, with D hard to call. Germline CDR1 LGHDT, CDR2 YNNKEL (reference sequence). The V gene lost 0 bases and the J gene lost 7 bases, with 7 bases spanning the gap. There are 12 residues in the CDR3.

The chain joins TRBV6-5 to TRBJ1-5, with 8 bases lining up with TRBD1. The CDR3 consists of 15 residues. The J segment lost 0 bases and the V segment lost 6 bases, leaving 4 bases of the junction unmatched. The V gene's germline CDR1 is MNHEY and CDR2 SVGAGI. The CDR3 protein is CASRPQGASNQPQHF. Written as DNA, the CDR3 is TGTGCCAGCAGACCCCAGGGGGCTAGCAATCAGCCCCAGCATTTT.

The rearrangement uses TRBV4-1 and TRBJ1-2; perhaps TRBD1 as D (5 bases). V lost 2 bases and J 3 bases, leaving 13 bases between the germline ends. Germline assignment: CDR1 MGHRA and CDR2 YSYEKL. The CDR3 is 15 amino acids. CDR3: CASSQMGGGDYGYTF. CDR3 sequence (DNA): TGCGCCAGCAGCCAAATGGGTGGGGGGGACTATGGCTACACCTTC.

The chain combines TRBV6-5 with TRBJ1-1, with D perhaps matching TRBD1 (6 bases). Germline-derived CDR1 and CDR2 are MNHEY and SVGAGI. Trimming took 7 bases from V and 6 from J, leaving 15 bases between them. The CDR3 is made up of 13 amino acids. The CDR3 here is CASKGQGKAEAFF. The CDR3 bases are TGTGCCAGCAAGGGGCAGGGGAAGGCTGAAGCTTTCTTT.

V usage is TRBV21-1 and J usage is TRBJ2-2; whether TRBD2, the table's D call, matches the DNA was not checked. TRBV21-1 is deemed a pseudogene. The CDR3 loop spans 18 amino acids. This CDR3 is CATPLDDGLAENTGELFF. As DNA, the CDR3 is TGTGCCACCCCTCTGGATGACGGGCTAGCGGAGAACACCGGGGAGCTGTTTTTT.

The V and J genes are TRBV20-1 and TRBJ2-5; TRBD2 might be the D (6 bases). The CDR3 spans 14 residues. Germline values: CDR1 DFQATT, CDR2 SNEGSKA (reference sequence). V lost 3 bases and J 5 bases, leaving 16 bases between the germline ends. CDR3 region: CSASPASGGETQYF. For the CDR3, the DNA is TGCAGTGCTAGTCCCGCGAGCGGAGGGGAGACCCAGTACTTC.

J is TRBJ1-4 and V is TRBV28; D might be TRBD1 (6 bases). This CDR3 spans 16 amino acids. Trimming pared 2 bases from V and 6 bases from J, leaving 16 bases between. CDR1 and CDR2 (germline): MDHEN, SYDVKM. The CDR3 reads CASSLGLGGLDEKLFF. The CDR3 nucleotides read TGTGCCAGCAGTTTAGGGCTGGGGGGGCTGGATGAAAAACTGTTTTTT.

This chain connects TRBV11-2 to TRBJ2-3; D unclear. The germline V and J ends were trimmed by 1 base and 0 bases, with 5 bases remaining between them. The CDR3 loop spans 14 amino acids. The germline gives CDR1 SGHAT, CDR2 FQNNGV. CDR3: CASSLGASTDTQYF. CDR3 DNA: TGTGCCAGCAGCTTAGGGGCTAGCACAGATACGCAGTATTTT.

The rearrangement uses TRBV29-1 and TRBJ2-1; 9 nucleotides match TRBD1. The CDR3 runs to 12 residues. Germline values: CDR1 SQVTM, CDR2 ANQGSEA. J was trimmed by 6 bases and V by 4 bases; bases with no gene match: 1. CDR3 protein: CSVGDRVNEQFF. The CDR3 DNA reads TGCAGCGTTGGGGACAGGGTCAATGAGCAGTTCTTC.

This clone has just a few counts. CDR3 sequence (DNA): TGTGCCAGTCGGGGTGGAGGGAGAGGGTACACCGGGGAGCTGTTTTTT. The encoded protein is CASRGGGRGYTGELFF. This chain joins TRBV19 and TRBJ2-2; weak D call: TRBD2 (6 bases). Trimming left V 8 bases short and J 3 bases short, with 19 bases between. Germline V CDR1 and CDR2: LNHDA, SQIVND (reference sequence). The CDR3 runs 16 residues.

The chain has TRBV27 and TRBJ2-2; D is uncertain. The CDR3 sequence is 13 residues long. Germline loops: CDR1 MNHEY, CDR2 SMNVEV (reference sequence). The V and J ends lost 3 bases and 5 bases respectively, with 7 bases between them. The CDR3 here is CASSFGGTGELFF. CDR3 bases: TGTGCCAGCAGTTTTGGCGGAACCGGGGAGCTGTTTTTT.

CDR3 DNA sequence: TGTGCCAGCAGTAGCGGGCTTCACTGGGCCGGGGAGCTGTTTTTT. It specifies CASSSGLHWAGELFF. V gene TRBV27 combines with J gene TRBJ2-2; weak D call: TRBD2 (6 bases). V lost 5 bases to trimming and J lost 6 bases, with 16 bases between them. This CDR3 contains 15 residues. Germline CDR1 reads MNHEY; CDR2 reads SMNVEV (reference sequence).

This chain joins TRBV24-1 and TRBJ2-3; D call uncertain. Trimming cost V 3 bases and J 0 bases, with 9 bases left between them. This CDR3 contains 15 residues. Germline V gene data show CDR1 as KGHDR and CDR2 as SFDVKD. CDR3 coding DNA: TGTGCCACCAGTGATGCAACAGAGAGCACAGATACGCAGTATTTT. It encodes CATSDATESTDTQYF.